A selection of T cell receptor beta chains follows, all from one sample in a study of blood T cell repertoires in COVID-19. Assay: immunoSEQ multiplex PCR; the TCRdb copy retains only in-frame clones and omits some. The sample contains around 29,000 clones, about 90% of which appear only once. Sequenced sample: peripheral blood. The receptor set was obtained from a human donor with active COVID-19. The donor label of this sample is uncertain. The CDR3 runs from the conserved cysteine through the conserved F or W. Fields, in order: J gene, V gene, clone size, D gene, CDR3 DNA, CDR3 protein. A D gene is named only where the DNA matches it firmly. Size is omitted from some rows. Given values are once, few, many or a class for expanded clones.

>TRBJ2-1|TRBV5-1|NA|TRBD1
TGCGCCAGCAGCTTGTCCGGACAGGGGCACAATGAGCAGTTCTTC
CASSLSGQGHNEQFF
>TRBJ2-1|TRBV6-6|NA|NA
TGTGCAATTTCTAGCGGGACAGGTCGCGACAATGAGCAGTTCTTC
CAISSGTGRDNEQFF
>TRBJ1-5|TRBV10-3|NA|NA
TGTGCCATCAGTGACGGGGGTCGGGGTGGCAATCAGCCCCAGCATTTT
CAISDGGRGGNQPQHF
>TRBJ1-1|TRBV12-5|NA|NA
TGTGCTAGTGGTTTGAATTCAGGGTCTGAAGCTTTCTTT
CASGLNSGSEAFF
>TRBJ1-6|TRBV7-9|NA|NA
TGTGCCAGCAGAAACGAACTCGCAGGGGCTAATTATAATTCACCCCTCCACTTT
CASRNELAGANYNSPLHF
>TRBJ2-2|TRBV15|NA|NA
TGTGCCACCAGCAGCCCCGGGACTGAAATGAACACCGGGGAGCTGTTTTTT
CATSSPGTEMNTGELFF
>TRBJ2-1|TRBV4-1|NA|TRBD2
TGCGCCAGCAGCCTGGGACTAGCGGGGTCCAATGAGCAGTTCTTC
CASSLGLAGSNEQFF
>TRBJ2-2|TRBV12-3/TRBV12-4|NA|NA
TGTGCCAGCAGTTTAGGAGGGGGGGAGCTGTTTTTT
CASSLGGGELFF
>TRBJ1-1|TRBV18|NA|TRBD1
TGTGCCAGCTCACCCGGACAGGCGAACACTGAAGCTTTCTTT
CASSPGQANTEAFF
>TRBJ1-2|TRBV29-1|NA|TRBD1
TGCAGCGTTGTGGGACAGTCCAACTATGGCTACACCTTC
CSVVGQSNYGYTF
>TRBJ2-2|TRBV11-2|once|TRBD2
TGTGCCAGCAGCTTAGATAGCGGGGTATCCGGGGAGCTGTTTTTT
CASSLDSGVSGELFF
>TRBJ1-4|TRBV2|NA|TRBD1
TGTGCCAGCAGTGACGGTAGGACAGGGTTGGGAGAAAAACTGTTTTTT
CASSDGRTGLGEKLFF